Shown below are 21 T cell receptor beta chains from a single sample sequenced in a study of blood T cell repertoires in COVID-19 (dated by TCRdb to 2020 to 2022). Library preparation employed the immunoSEQ multiplex PCR assay. This is the immuneACCESS table as TCRdb keeps it, with only in-frame sequences that have V and J called. A part of the clones is gone; compared with another copy, unresolved V genes explain less than half, and the rest is unexplained. The sample table lists about 91,000 clones, 75% to 85% of them with a count of one. The biggest ten clones account for 8.5% to 10% of the sample. Sequenced sample: peripheral blood. These receptors came from a woman of 80 years or more with acute or convalescent COVID-19.

Many counts were recorded for this clone. V is TRBV5-6 and J is TRBJ2-7; D is perhaps TRBD2 (6 bases). V was pared by 2 bases and J by 6 bases, with 15 bases between. CDR1 and CDR2 from the germline V gene are SGHDT and YYEEEE. CDR3 size: 14 residues. DNA of the CDR3: TGTGCCAGCAGCTTCCGGGAGCCCGGGGGCGAGCAGTACTTC. It specifies CASSFREPGGEQYF.

This chain joins TRBV11-2 and TRBJ2-1, with D possibly matching TRBD2 (5 bases). Germline CDR1 and CDR2: SGHAT and FQNNGV. The CDR3 totals 14 residues. V was trimmed by 5 bases and J by 2 bases, leaving 10 bases between them. The CDR3: CASSVRAAYNEQFF. The CDR3, as DNA: TGTGCCAGCAGCGTGCGAGCGGCCTACAATGAGCAGTTCTTC. Together with reference TRBV11-2 and TRBJ2-1, the CDR3 gives the full variable domain: EAGVAQSPRYKIIEKRQSVAFWCNPISGHATLYWYQQILGQGPKLLIQFQNNGVVDDSQLPKDRFSAERLKGVDSTLKIQPAKLEDSAVYLCASSVRAAYNEQFFGPGTRLTVL.

The chain couples TRBV11-2 to TRBJ1-2; D gene unclear. CDR3 length: 12 residues. Trimming took off 7 bases at V and 8 bases at J, with 14 bases between the two ends. Germline assignment: CDR1 SGHAT and CDR2 FQNNGV. The CDR3 reads CASNHESGGYTF. CDR3 coding DNA: TGTGCCAGCAATCATGAATCGGGAGGCTACACCTTC.

The J gene is TRBJ1-2, the V gene TRBV24-1; D remains ambiguous. The V gene lost 4 bases and the J gene lost 3 bases, with 17 bases spanning the gap. The CDR3 contains 16 residues. Germline V CDR1 and CDR2: KGHDR, SFDVKD. CDR3 loop: CATSDPSVGGDYGYTF. The DNA of the CDR3 is TGTGCCACCAGTGACCCTTCGGTGGGAGGCGACTATGGCTACACCTTC.

The V and J genes are TRBV28 and TRBJ2-1; 10 bases fit TRBD1. Trimming at V came to 6 bases and at J to 12 bases, leaving 17 bases not matched to a gene. CDR1 is MDHEN and CDR2 is SYDVKM in the germline V gene. This CDR3 spans 16 amino acids. Here the CDR3 DNA reads TGTGCCAGCAGCCCCATTGACAGGGGGCCGGCCGGGGGGCAGTTCTTC. Protein sequence: CASSPIDRGPAGGQFF.

The chain joins TRBV25-1 to TRBJ2-7, with a tentative D call TRBD2 (5 bases). The CDR3 loop spans 15 amino acids. Germline V CDR1 and CDR2: MGHDK, SYGVNS. The V end was cut by 3 bases, the J end by 5 bases, with 17 bases between. CDR3 region: CASSDPDRGKNEQYF. The CDR3 DNA reads TGTGCCAGCAGTGACCCGGACCGGGGAAAGAACGAGCAGTACTTC.

This chain connects TRBV24-1 to TRBJ2-6; 7 bases agree with TRBD1. Trimming at V came to 12 bases and at J to 0 bases, leaving 10 bases not matched to a gene. This CDR3 contains 16 residues. From germline, CDR1 is KGHDR and CDR2 SFDVKD. The CDR3: CAAQGQASSGANVLTF. CDR3 in DNA: TGTGCCGCACAAGGACAGGCGAGCTCTGGGGCCAACGTCCTGACTTTC.

This rearrangement joins TRBV5-4 to TRBJ1-1; D perhaps matches TRBD1 (6 bases). Germline-derived CDR1 and CDR2 are SGHNT and YYREEE (reference sequence). Deletions cut 1 base from V and 5 bases from J, with 12 bases between. This CDR3 comprises 14 residues. This CDR3 reads CASSLFTGRTEAFF. The CDR3 DNA is TGTGCCAGCAGCTTGTTTACAGGGAGAACTGAAGCTTTCTTT.

The chain employs TRBV19 and TRBJ1-4; TRBD1 might be the D (5 bases). Germline CDR1 reads LNHDA; CDR2 reads SQIVND (reference sequence). This CDR3 contains 15 residues. Trimming shortened V by 7 bases and J by 5 bases, and 17 bases separated the two germline ends. For the CDR3, the DNA is TGTGCCAGTACCTATAGGGGCCGGTCAAATGAAAAACTGTTTTTT. The encoded protein is CASTYRGRSNEKLFF.

The gene calls are TRBV3-1 (or the pseudogene TRBV3-2) and TRBJ2-7; tentatively, D is TRBD1 (6 bases). V was trimmed by 7 bases and J by 1 base, leaving 14 bases between them. This CDR3 has 14 residues. From germline, CDR1 is LGHDT and CDR2 YNNKEL (reference sequence). The CDR3, as DNA: TGTGCCAGCAACAATGACAGGAGGTCCTACGAGCAGTACTTC. This translates into CASNNDRRSYEQYF.

CDR3 bases: TGCAGCGTTAACGGAGGGGAGGGCTACGAGCAGTACTTC. Translated: CSVNGGEGYEQYF. The chain carries TRBV29-1 and TRBJ2-7; 7 nucleotides align to TRBD2. Per germline, CDR1 SQVTM and CDR2 ANQGSEA. The CDR3 length is 13 residues. V shed 5 bases, J shed 3 bases, and the junction held 7 bases outside the gene matches.

The rearrangement joins TRBV19 to TRBJ2-3; D perhaps matches TRBD1 (6 bases). This CDR3 is built from 14 residues. Germline V gives CDR1 LNHDA, CDR2 SQIVND (reference sequence). V shed 7 bases and J shed 5 bases, with 16 bases lying between them. The CDR3 is CASIPTGQKDTQYF. The CDR3 coding sequence is TGTGCCAGTATCCCGACAGGCCAAAAAGATACGCAGTATTTT.

This chain links TRBV18 with TRBJ1-1, with TRBD1 matching over 7 bases. There are 17 residues in the CDR3. The germline CDR1 and CDR2 sequences are KGHSH and LQKENI. V was pared by 3 bases and J by 0 bases, with 10 bases of the junction left unmatched. The CDR3 loop is CASSPRDSTPMNTEAFF. DNA of the CDR3: TGTGCCAGCTCACCGCGGGACAGTACACCTATGAACACTGAAGCTTTCTTT.

The chain links TRBV28 to TRBJ2-7; 7 bases map to TRBD1. Germline V gene lookup returns CDR1 MDHEN and CDR2 SYDVKM. V dropped 9 bases and J dropped 9; count of bases not matched to a gene: 14. This CDR3 comprises 13 residues. The chain's CDR3 is CASTTGTDPMQYF. The CDR3 coding sequence is TGTGCCAGTACGACCGGGACAGACCCTATGCAGTACTTC.

This chain links TRBV10-3 with TRBJ1-5; D might be TRBD1 (5 bases). The CDR3 runs 16 residues. V was cut by 6 bases and J by 2 bases, with 17 bases left in between. Germline-derived CDR1 and CDR2 are ENHRY and SYGVKD. The CDR3 region has the DNA TGTGCCATCAGCCAGGGTCCAAATTTACGCAATCAGCCCCAGCATTTT. It is translated as CAISQGPNLRNQPQHF.

The chain has TRBV15 and TRBJ1-5; perhaps TRBD1 as D (6 bases). Germline V CDR1 and CDR2: LNHNV, YYDKDF (reference sequence). This CDR3 is 17 amino acids long. The ends were cut back, 0 bases at V and 1 base at J, with 13 bases in the middle. The CDR3 nucleotides read TGTGCCACCAGCAGAGATCGCAGGGGCGAGAGCAATCAGCCCCAGCATTTT. Protein product: CATSRDRRGESNQPQHF. The entire variable domain, with the rest obtained from reference TRBV15 and TRBJ1-5, is as follows: DAMVIQNPRYQVTQFGKPVTLSCSQTLNHNVMYWYQQKSSQAPKLLFHYYDKDFNNEADTPDNFQSRRPNTSFCFLDIRSPGLGDTAMYLCATSRDRRGESNQPQHFGDGTRLSIL.

This clone was observed a handful of times. The chain combines TRBV3-1 (or the pseudogene TRBV3-2) with TRBJ1-1; D uncertain. V was pared by 0 bases and J by 3 bases, with 14 bases between. Germline-derived CDR1 and CDR2 are LGHDT and YNNKEL (reference sequence). The CDR3 extends over 16 amino acids. The CDR3 region has the DNA TGTGCCAGCAGCCAAGAGGAGCGTCCTCTATACACTGAAGCTTTCTTT. It specifies CASSQEERPLYTEAFF.

J is TRBJ2-7 and V is TRBV30, with 7 bases that match TRBD1. This CDR3 region has 12 residues. Trimming cost V 1 base and J 3 bases; bases outside gene matches: 0. CDR1 and CDR2 from the germline V gene are GTSNPN and SVGIG (reference sequence). CDR3 nucleotides: TGTGCCTGGAGTGGGACAGGCTACGAGCAGTACTTC. This encodes CAWSGTGYEQYF.

This clone was observed many times. V gene TRBV11-2 combines with J gene TRBJ2-5; TRBD2 aligns across 8 bases. Trimming removed 4 bases from V and 4 bases from J; junction bases left unmatched: 8. Germline V gene sequence: CDR1 SGHAT, CDR2 FQNNGV. The CDR3 spans 15 residues. The CDR3 bases are TGTGCCAGCAGCTCCTCCCGGGGGGGTGCAGAGACCCAGTACTTC. Amino acid sequence: CASSSSRGGAETQYF.

The chain carries TRBV6-5 and TRBJ1-1; unclear D gene. The CDR3 covers 10 residues. CDR1 MNHEY and CDR2 SVGAGI come from the germline V gene. V lost 8 bases and J 7 bases, leaving 8 bases between the germline ends. This CDR3 is CASFQREAFF. CDR3 nucleotide sequence: TGTGCCAGCTTTCAGCGTGAAGCTTTCTTT.

V and J are TRBV28 and TRBJ2-1, with TRBD2 matching over 8 bases. The CDR3 runs 15 residues. V lost 7 bases and J lost 7; bases outside the gene matches: 12. Germline V CDR1 and CDR2: MDHEN, SYDVKM. The CDR3: CASTPKRERVNEQFF. The CDR3 coding sequence is TGTGCCAGCACCCCCAAGCGGGAGAGGGTGAATGAGCAGTTCTTC.